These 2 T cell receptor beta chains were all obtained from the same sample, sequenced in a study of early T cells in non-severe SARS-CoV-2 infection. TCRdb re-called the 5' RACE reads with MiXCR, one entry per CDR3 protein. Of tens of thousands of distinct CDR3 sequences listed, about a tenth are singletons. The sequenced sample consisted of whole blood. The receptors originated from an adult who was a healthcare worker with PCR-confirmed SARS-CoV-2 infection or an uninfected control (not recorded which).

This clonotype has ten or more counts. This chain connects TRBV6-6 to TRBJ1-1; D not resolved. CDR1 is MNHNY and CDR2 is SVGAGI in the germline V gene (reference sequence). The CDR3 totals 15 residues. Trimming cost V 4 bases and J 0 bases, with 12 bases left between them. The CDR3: CASSSPPPLNTEAFF. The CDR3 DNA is TGTGCCAGCAGTTCACCACCCCCCCTGAACACTGAAGCTTTCTTT.

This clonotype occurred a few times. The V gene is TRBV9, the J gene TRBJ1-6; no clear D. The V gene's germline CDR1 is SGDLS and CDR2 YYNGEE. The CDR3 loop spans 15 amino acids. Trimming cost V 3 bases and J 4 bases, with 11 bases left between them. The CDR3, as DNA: TGTGCCAGCAGCGCCTCTACATCTTATAATTCACCCCTCCACTTT. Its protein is CASSASTSYNSPLHF.